One and the same sample provided the 14 T cell receptor beta chains below, sequenced in a study of T cell changes during pregnancy in multiple sclerosis. TCRdb's copy holds only in-frame clones and misses some; the assay was immunoSEQ multiplex PCR. Counted here are more than 70,000 clones, approximately 89% occurring once; the ten biggest clones make up 0.95%. The sample here was peripheral blood, taken before pregnancy. Receptors originate from a female donor with multiple sclerosis, enrolled in a pregnancy study.

This sequence joins TRBV5-1 and TRBJ1-1; the match to TRBD1 covers 7 bases. Germline loops: CDR1 SGHRS, CDR2 YFSETQ. Trimming cost V 4 bases and J 0 bases; bases outside gene matches: 6. This CDR3 spans 15 amino acids. The CDR3, as DNA: TGCGCCAGCAGCCCGGAGGGGGCCTTGAACACTGAAGCTTTCTTT. Translation gives CASSPEGALNTEAFF. The full variable domain, rest sourced from reference TRBV5-1 and TRBJ1-1, is KAGVTQTPRYLIKTRGQQVTLSCSPISGHRSVSWYQQTPGQGLQFLFEYFSETQRNKGNFPGRFSGRQFSNSRSEMNVSTLELGDSALYLCASSPEGALNTEAFFGQGTRLTVV.

This clone was found a few times. The chain is built from TRBV6-6 and TRBJ1-5, with D unresolved. The germline V gene encodes CDR1 MNHNY and CDR2 SVGAGI (reference sequence). This CDR3 region has 13 residues. V was shortened by 8 bases and J by 7 bases, with 15 bases between the two germline ends. CDR3 region: CASGPRLGQPQHF. The CDR3 DNA is TGTGCCAGCGGGCCCAGGCTCGGACAGCCCCAGCATTTT.

The V gene is TRBV7-3, the J gene TRBJ2-1, with TRBD2 as a possible D gene (5 bases). The germline V gene has CDR1 SGHTA and CDR2 FQGTGA. Trimming removed 3 bases from V and 7 bases from J, with 10 bases in between. The CDR3 has 13 residues. CDR3 in amino acids: CASSLGGWNEQFF. The CDR3, as DNA: TGTGCCAGCAGCTTGGGCGGGTGGAATGAGCAGTTCTTC.

The genes are TRBV27 and TRBJ2-1, with D maybe TRBD2 (5 bases). This CDR3 contains 13 residues. Looked up from germline, CDR1 is MNHEY and CDR2 is SMNVEV (reference sequence). Trimming cost V 3 bases and J 6 bases, with 9 bases left between them. The CDR3 nucleotides read TGTGCCAGCAGTTTCCCAGAGGGCAATGAGCAGTTCTTC. Its protein is CASSFPEGNEQFF.

The chain uses TRBV5-8 and TRBJ2-5, with D hard to call. The germline gives CDR1 SGHTS, CDR2 YDEGEE. The CDR3 is made up of 11 amino acids. Trimming took off 4 bases at V and 5 bases at J, with 6 bases between the two ends. CDR3 DNA sequence: TGTGCCAGCAGCCCCGTTGAGACCCAGTACTTC. This gives the protein CASSPVETQYF.

This clone has a handful of counts. J is TRBJ1-2 and V is TRBV5-4; 8 positions match TRBD1. The CDR3 runs to 15 residues. V trimming: 0 bases; J trimming: 2 bases; junction bases outside the gene matches: 3. Per the germline V gene, CDR1 is SGHNT and CDR2 is YYREEE (reference sequence). CDR3 sequence reads: CASSLDRQGNYGYTF. CDR3 sequence (DNA): TGTGCCAGCAGCTTGGATAGACAGGGGAACTATGGCTACACCTTC. Full variable domain (outside the CDR3, taken from reference TRBV5-4 and TRBJ1-2): ETGVTQSPTHLIKTRGQQVTLRCSSQSGHNTVSWYQQALGQGPQFIFQYYREEENGRGNFPPRFSGLQFPNYSSELNVNALELDDSALYLCASSLDRQGNYGYTFGSGTRLTVV.

The chain employs TRBV29-1 and TRBJ2-1; 7 bases fit TRBD1. V shed 6 bases, J shed 0 bases, and the junction held 5 bases outside the gene matches. The CDR3 runs 14 residues. CDR1 and CDR2 from the germline V gene are SQVTM and ANQGSEA. CDR3 loop: CSVGDSLSYNEQFF. CDR3 bases: TGCAGCGTCGGGGACAGCCTCTCCTACAATGAGCAGTTCTTC.

This chain connects TRBV6-6 to TRBJ1-4; tentative D call: TRBD1 (5 bases). The germline CDR1 and CDR2 sequences are MNHNY and SVGAGI (reference sequence). V lost 5 bases, J lost 8 bases, and 15 bases lay in between. The CDR3 length is 14 residues. The CDR3 loop is CASSTSGPGEKLFF. CDR3 bases: TGTGCCAGCAGTACCTCAGGGCCAGGGGAAAAACTGTTTTTT.

This rearrangement joins TRBV4-1 to TRBJ2-1; D ambiguous. The CDR3 consists of 15 residues. Germline loops: CDR1 MGHRA, CDR2 YSYEKL. Trimming pared 1 base from V and 6 bases from J, leaving 13 bases between. The CDR3 nucleotides read TGCGCCAGCAGCCAAGGGGCAAACCCCCCCAATGAGCAGTTCTTC. Translating it yields CASSQGANPPNEQFF.

V usage is TRBV9 and J usage is TRBJ2-1; D is undetermined. The CDR3 length is 16 residues. Germline V gene lookup returns CDR1 SGDLS and CDR2 YYNGEE. V was clipped by 2 bases and J by 3 bases, with 15 bases between them. The CDR3, as DNA: TGTGCCAGCAGCGTTAGGAGCGACCTAGGCTACAATGAGCAGTTCTTC. Its protein product is CASSVRSDLGYNEQFF.

The chain has TRBV7-8 and TRBJ1-2, with D unresolved. Germline CDR1 reads SGHVS; CDR2 reads FQNEAQ. Trimming took off 1 base at V and 8 bases at J, with 14 bases between the two ends. This CDR3 region has 14 residues. CDR3 sequence: CASSLVGQTTGYTF. CDR3 in DNA: TGTGCCAGCAGCTTAGTAGGCCAAACTACGGGCTACACCTTC.

The genes are TRBV30 and TRBJ2-7, with 10 nucleotides matching TRBD1. Germline V gene sequence: CDR1 GTSNPN, CDR2 SVGIG (reference sequence). The length of the CDR3 is 13 residues. With V trimmed by 3 bases and J by 1 base, 0 bases remained unmatched. The CDR3 loop is CAWRGQGSYEQYF. CDR3 coding DNA: TGTGCCTGGAGGGGACAGGGGTCCTACGAGCAGTACTTC.

This clone was seen only once. This rearrangement joins TRBV27 to TRBJ2-7, with 7 bases fitting TRBD1. After removal of 5 bases from V and 5 bases from J, the junction contained 12 bases not matched to a gene. Germline CDR1 MNHEY, CDR2 SMNVEV (reference sequence). The CDR3 sequence is 15 residues long. CDR3 sequence: CASSLDRQGRNEQYF. DNA for the CDR3: TGTGCCAGCAGTCTCGACAGACAGGGTAGGAACGAGCAGTACTTC.

The chain couples TRBV7-2 to TRBJ1-5, with a possible D match to TRBD1 (5 bases). Per the germline V gene, CDR1 is SGHTA and CDR2 is FQGNSA. Trimming cost V 1 base and J 0 bases, with 10 bases left between them. The CDR3 consists of 16 residues. The DNA of the CDR3 is TGTGCCAGCAGCTTAGGAACAGGCGATAGCAATCAGCCCCAGCATTTT. It encodes CASSLGTGDSNQPQHF.